This TCR beta chain stems from a study of shared clonotypes between healthy human individuals. V lost 4 bases to trimming and J lost 6 bases, with 19 bases between them. Germline V gene lookup returns CDR1 ENHRY and CDR2 SYGVKD. The CDR3 contains 15 residues. TCRdb keeps only in-frame clones here, not all; method: immunoSEQ multiplex PCR. The table has a few million clones, about 92% seen once. The clonotype originates from a man between 18 and 29 years old in good health. J is TRBJ2-7 and V is TRBV10-3; D unresolved. Sequencing input: naive CD4+ T cells sorted from blood. The subset is: CD45RA+ positively selected. CDR3 sequence reads: CAISGSPPVPAEQYF. CDR3 coding DNA: TGTGCCATCAGTGGCTCACCCCCGGTCCCCGCCGAGCAGTACTTC.